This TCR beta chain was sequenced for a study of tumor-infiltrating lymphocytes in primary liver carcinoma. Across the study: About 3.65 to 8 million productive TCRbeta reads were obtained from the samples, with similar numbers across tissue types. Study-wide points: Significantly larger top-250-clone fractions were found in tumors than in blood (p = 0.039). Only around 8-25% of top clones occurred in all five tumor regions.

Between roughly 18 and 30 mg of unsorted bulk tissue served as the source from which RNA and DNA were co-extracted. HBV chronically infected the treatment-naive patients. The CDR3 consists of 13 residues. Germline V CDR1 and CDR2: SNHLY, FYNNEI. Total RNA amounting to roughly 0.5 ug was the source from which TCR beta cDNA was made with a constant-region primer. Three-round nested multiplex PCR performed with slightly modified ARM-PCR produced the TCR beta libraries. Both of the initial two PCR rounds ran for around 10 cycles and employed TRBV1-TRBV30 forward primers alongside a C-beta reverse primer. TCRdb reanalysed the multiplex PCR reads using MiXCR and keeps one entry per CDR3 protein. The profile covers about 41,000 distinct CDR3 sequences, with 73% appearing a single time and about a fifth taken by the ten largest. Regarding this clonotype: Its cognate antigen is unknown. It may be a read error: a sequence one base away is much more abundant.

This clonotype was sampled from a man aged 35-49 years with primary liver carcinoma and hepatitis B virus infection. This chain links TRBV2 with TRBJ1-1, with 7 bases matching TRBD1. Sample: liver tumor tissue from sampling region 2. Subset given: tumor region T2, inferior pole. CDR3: CASSGQGFPESFF. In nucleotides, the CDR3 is TGTGCCAGCAGTGGACAGGGTTTTCCTGAATCTTTCTTT.